This passage covers 15 T cell receptor beta chains from one sample sequenced in a study of spatial heterogeneity in lung cancer (dated by TCRdb to between 2018 and 2021). The sample's time point label, decoded: sample taken at primary tumor resection. Whole RNA extracted from tumor and nontumor lung tissue, or from cryopreserved PBMC samples, was used for TCR sequencing without cell sorting. The library relied on 5' RACE. Instrument used: NextSeq 500. The public reads were quality trimmed at Q25 with fastp and then assembled into clones with MiXCR by TCRdb, keeping productive beta chains. Entries are consolidated by CDR3 protein sequence, retaining the most common genes and DNA. The sample includes 75,000 to 85,000 distinct CDR3 sequences, with approximately 21% observed a single time. Around 6.6% of the sample goes to the ten largest clones. This sample comprised PBMCs, obtained at surgery. The source is a male donor with early-stage non-small cell lung cancer.

This clonotype was detected a few times. This chain joins TRBV20-1 and TRBJ2-3; TRBD2 aligns across 14 bases. The germline CDR1 and CDR2 sequences are DFQATT and SNEGSKA (reference sequence). The CDR3 extends over 16 amino acids. With 3 bases clipped from V and 4 bases from J, the junction kept 6 bases outside the gene matches. DNA of the CDR3: TGCAGTGCTAGGGCGACTAGCGGGGGGGCGGCAGATACGCAGTATTTT. Its protein is CSARATSGGAADTQYF.

The chain combines TRBV11-2 with TRBJ2-1; D is unclear. Trimming pared 0 bases from V and 9 bases from J, leaving 12 bases between. Germline loops: CDR1 SGHAT, CDR2 FQNNGV. The CDR3 sequence is 14 residues long. This chain's CDR3 is CASSLDVPLGEQFF. Written as DNA, the CDR3 is TGTGCCAGCAGCTTAGACGTGCCTCTAGGTGAGCAGTTCTTC.

J is TRBJ2-1 and V is TRBV3-1; the match to TRBD2 covers 9 bases. The CDR3 totals 16 residues. V shed 0 bases and J 12 bases; nucleotides not matched to a gene: 12. Germline-derived CDR1 and CDR2 are LGHDT and YNNKEL (reference sequence). The CDR3 region is CASSQDRAIAGEGQFF. The CDR3 DNA reads as TGTGCCAGCAGCCAAGATCGGGCGATAGCGGGGGAAGGGCAGTTCTTC.

This clonotype was observed a few times. The CDR3 region is CASSEVQREYF. CDR3 in DNA: TGTGCCAGCAGTGAGGTGCAGCGGGAGTACTTC. The J gene is TRBJ2-4, the V gene TRBV25-1, with a tentative D call TRBD2 (6 bases). The V end was cut by 3 bases, the J end by 14 bases, with 11 bases between. The CDR3 runs to 11 residues. CDR1 MGHDK and CDR2 SYGVNS come from the germline V gene. Full variable domain (remainder filled in from reference TRBV25-1 and TRBJ2-4): EADIYQTPRYLVIGTGKKITLECSQTMGHDKMYWYQQDPGMELHLIHYSYGVNSTEKGDLSSESTVSRIRTEHFPLTLESARPSHTSQYLCASSEVQREYFGAGTRLSVL.

This clonotype appeared once. The gene calls are TRBV5-1 and TRBJ1-1, with TRBD1 matching over 10 bases. Germline CDR1 is SGHRS and CDR2 is YFSETQ. Losses at the gene ends were 4 bases for V and 4 bases for J; bases not matched to a gene: 4. The CDR3 has 14 residues. CDR3 DNA: TGCGCCAGCAGCCCAAGGACAGGGGGCACTGAAGCTTTCTTT. Protein product: CASSPRTGGTEAFF.

This chain joins TRBV2 and TRBJ1-2; the D is unclear. Trimming removed 2 bases from V and 0 bases from J, with 7 bases in between. CDR3 size: 14 residues. Germline V gene sequence: CDR1 SNHLY, CDR2 FYNNEI. This CDR3 reads CASSESGSNYGYTF. For the CDR3, the DNA is TGTGCCAGCAGTGAATCTGGCTCTAACTATGGCTACACCTTC.

The genes are TRBV27 and TRBJ2-2; tentatively, D is TRBD1 (6 bases). V dropped 7 bases and J dropped 7 bases, with 16 bases sitting between them. The CDR3 consists of 14 residues. Germline loops: CDR1 MNHEY, CDR2 SMNVEV (reference sequence). The DNA of the CDR3 is TGTGCCAGCACCCCAGACAGGCCGGGCGGGGAGCTGTTTTTT. It codes for CASTPDRPGGELFF.

CDR3 DNA sequence: TGTGCCAGCAGTTACTCCTCCCCCGGGATCTCTGGAAACACCATATATTTT. As protein: CASSYSSPGISGNTIYF. The chain couples TRBV6-5 to TRBJ1-3, with no clear D. V dropped 0 bases and J dropped 0 bases, with 12 bases sitting between them. The V gene's germline CDR1 is MNHEY and CDR2 SVGAGI. This CDR3 region has 17 residues.

The chain carries TRBV28 and TRBJ2-2; 12 bases align to TRBD1. CDR1 and CDR2 (germline): MDHEN, SYDVKM. The CDR3 spans 15 residues. The junction had 4 bases not matched to a gene; V was cut back by 4 bases and J by 7 bases. CDR3 nucleotide sequence: TGTGCCAGCAGTTCGGGACAGGGGGCGGTCGGGGAGCTGTTTTTT. Translated: CASSSGQGAVGELFF.

The sample holds many counts of this clonotype. The chain joins TRBV29-1 to TRBJ2-7; the match to TRBD1 covers 7 bases. Trimming cost V 6 bases and J 0 bases; bases outside gene matches: 8. This CDR3 has 14 amino acids. Germline loops: CDR1 SQVTM, CDR2 ANQGSEA. This CDR3 is CSVGTAMSSYEQYF. The CDR3 region has the DNA TGCAGCGTGGGGACAGCTATGAGCTCCTACGAGCAGTACTTC.

There are many counts of this clonotype. The rearrangement links TRBV5-1 to TRBJ1-6; D call uncertain. This CDR3 is built from 15 residues. V was trimmed by 4 bases and J by 0 bases, leaving 8 bases between them. The germline V gene has CDR1 SGHRS and CDR2 YFSETQ. CDR3 coding DNA: TGCGCCAGCAGCACGCGGAGCTCCTATAATTCACCCCTCCACTTT. Residues: CASSTRSSYNSPLHF.

The gene calls are TRBV12-3 or TRBV12-4 and TRBJ1-3; 8 bases agree with TRBD1. CDR3 length: 14 residues. The V segment lost 6 bases and the J segment 3 bases; nucleotides outside the gene matches: 4. The CDR3 sequence: CASRQGAIGNTIYF. The CDR3 nucleotides read TGTGCCAGCAGGCAGGGGGCTATTGGAAACACCATATATTTT.

This clonotype was observed a single time. The rearrangement links TRBV6-1 to TRBJ2-7; tentatively, D is TRBD2 (5 bases). V lost 2 bases and J lost 4, with 15 bases in between. Looked up from germline, CDR1 is MNHNS and CDR2 is SASEGT. The length of the CDR3 is 15 residues. The CDR3, as DNA: TGTGCCAGCAGTGAATTAAGCGGAGTAACTTACGAGCAGTACTTC. Its protein is CASSELSGVTYEQYF.

In this sample, this clonotype turned up many times. V is TRBV29-1 and J is TRBJ1-1, with 7 positions matching TRBD1. Germline assignment: CDR1 SQVTM and CDR2 ANQGSEA. With V trimmed by 6 bases and J by 1 base, 5 bases remained unmatched. CDR3 length: 13 amino acids. The CDR3 region has the DNA TGCAGCGTGGGGGCAGGGGGGAACACTGAAGCTTTCTTT. Translated: CSVGAGGNTEAFF.

This clonotype has ten or more counts. The rearrangement uses TRBV20-1 and TRBJ2-7; 7 positions match TRBD2. Germline trimming cut 3 bases from V and 4 bases from J; bases unmatched to any gene: 3. CDR3 length equals 12 residues. Germline-derived CDR1 and CDR2 are DFQATT and SNEGSKA (reference sequence). In DNA, the CDR3 is TGCAGTGCTAGGACGGGAGGTTACGAGCAGTACTTC. Translated: CSARTGGYEQYF.